The source of this TCR beta chain is a study of blood T cell repertoires in COVID-19 (dated by TCRdb to between 2020 and 2021). Concerning the study at large: Samples from collaborators originated in the United States, Italy and Spain and spanned both the acute and convalescent phases of COVID-19. The repertoires were released in a freely available public database meant as a resource for research on the immune response to SARS-CoV-2. Where available, HLA class I and class II types were taken from metadata supplied by the sample provider and were not determined by assay-based typing. Deeply sampled blood TCRbeta repertoires from subjects exposed to, actively infected with, or recovered from COVID-19 were included in the dataset. The material from the prospective study consisted of cDNA or gDNA derived from T cells, B-cell-depleted T cells, or PBMCs. The samples were drawn from two sources: the first 160 participants of the ongoing ImmuneRACE study, and 1,000 to 1,500 subjects contributed by 6 global collaborators. The sample metadata nearly always contained a de-identified subject ID, COVID-19 status, age in years and sex.

The immunoSEQ Assay, a bias-controlled multiplex PCR, was used to amplify TCRbeta CDR3 regions from genomic DNA. For the original study's pipeline: The number of nucleated cells in each sample was estimated from the amplification of reference gene primers within the assay. To quantify the absolute abundance of each unique TCRbeta CDR3 rearrangement, sequence reads were collapsed and filtered. For each sample, productive Simpson clonality was calculated as the square root of Simpson's diversity index across productive rearrangements. Not all clones reach the TCRdb copy of this immuneACCESS table, which keeps in-frame sequences only. Checked studies attribute under half of the gap to unresolved V genes and leave the rest unexplained. That table supplies the V and J calls and clone size; D and trimming were determined from the DNA. This sample holds around 300,000 clones; around 87% were observed only once. The ten largest clones add up to 1% of the sample.

The paper's findings and limits, for the study overall: The quantity of clinical and demographic metadata differed by source and by participant and was supplied without curation.

This clone has only one observation. It has no known antigen specificity. The sample holds no much larger clone one base away, and base qualities are not on file. Whole blood was collected in K2EDTA tubes by collaborating institutions according to the institutions' own protocols. For TCRbeta analysis, collaborators shipped samples as frozen whole blood, isolated PBMCs, or DNA extracted from either of those sample types. The sequenced material came from peripheral blood. The clonotype comes from a man between 45 and 60 years old with active or convalescent COVID-19.

The DNA is TGTGCCAGCAGCCACAGCACTGAAGCTTTCTTT. This gives the protein CASSHSTEAFF. The rearrangement combines TRBV7-9 with TRBJ1-1; the D gene is unclear. V loses 5 bases, J loses 4 bases, and the germline ends lie 5 bases apart. The CDR3 sequence holds 11 residues, the cysteine and phenylalanine included. Of the read, only the CDR3 DNA is kept; its 33 bases are in frame from base 1. CDR1 and CDR2 (SEHNR, FQNEAQ) derive from the germline V gene (reference sequence).